One sample yielded the 4 T cell receptor beta chains listed below, sequenced in a study of T cell repertoires in cytomegalovirus infection. Antigens for these TCRs are unknown. MiXCR, applied by TCRdb to the reads, yields one record per CDR3 protein. The sample yields more than 300,000 distinct CDR3 sequences, about 35% seen once. The material sequenced was cultured PBMCs, taken from culture after CMV antigen stimulation. Every receptor here comes from a human donor in good health (CMV status not recorded). Some clones in this sample may be carry-over from other donors' samples.

This clonotype was detected a few times. The rearrangement links TRBV3-1 to TRBJ1-4; D unresolved. Trimming stripped 1 base from V and 7 bases from J, with 16 bases between. The germline V gene encodes CDR1 LGHDT and CDR2 YNNKEL (reference sequence). This CDR3 contains 16 residues. CDR3 in amino acids: CASSQGAGVGGEKLFF. The CDR3 DNA reads TGTGCCAGCAGCCAAGGGGCCGGGGTTGGTGGTGAAAAACTGTTTTTT.

The CDR3 region is CASSPEVYRGSGGYNEQFF. The CDR3 nucleotides read TGTGCCAGTAGTCCGGAGGTATACAGGGGAAGCGGGGGTTACAATGAGCAGTTCTTC. The J gene is TRBJ2-1, the V gene TRBV19; D may be TRBD2 (8 bases). The CDR3 is 19 residues long. From germline, CDR1 is LNHDA and CDR2 SQIVND (reference sequence). The germline V and J ends were trimmed by 5 bases and 4 bases, with 27 bases remaining between them. Together with reference TRBV19 and TRBJ2-1, the CDR3 gives the full variable domain: DGGITQSPKYLFRKEGQNVTLSCEQNLNHDAMYWYRQDPGQGLRLIYYSQIVNDFQKGDIAEGYSVSREKKESFPLTVTSAQKNPTAFYLCASSPEVYRGSGGYNEQFFGPGTRLTVL.

The CDR3 loop is CASSETSGSYSPLHF. In DNA, the CDR3 is TGTGCCAGCAGTGAAACGTCAGGGTCCTATTCACCCCTCCACTTT. V gene TRBV2 combines with J gene TRBJ1-6, with D maybe TRBD1 (5 bases). Trimming pared 2 bases from V and 8 bases from J, leaving 13 bases between. The CDR3 extends over 15 amino acids. The germline V gene has CDR1 SNHLY and CDR2 FYNNEI. The full variable domain, its missing parts supplied by reference TRBV2 and TRBJ1-6, is EPEVTQTPSHQVTQMGQEVILRCVPISNHLYFYWYRQILGQKVEFLVSFYNNEISEKSEIFDDQFSVERPDGSNFTLKIRSTKLEDSAMYFCASSETSGSYSPLHFGNGTRLTVT.

The rearrangement uses TRBV24-1 and TRBJ1-5; D is possibly TRBD1 (6 bases). This CDR3 is 14 amino acids long. The V and J ends lost 4 bases and 6 bases respectively, with 12 bases between them. Per the germline V gene, CDR1 is KGHDR and CDR2 is SFDVKD. The CDR3 is CATSDQDSFQPQHF. CDR3 nucleotides: TGTGCCACCAGTGACCAGGACAGTTTTCAGCCCCAGCATTTT.